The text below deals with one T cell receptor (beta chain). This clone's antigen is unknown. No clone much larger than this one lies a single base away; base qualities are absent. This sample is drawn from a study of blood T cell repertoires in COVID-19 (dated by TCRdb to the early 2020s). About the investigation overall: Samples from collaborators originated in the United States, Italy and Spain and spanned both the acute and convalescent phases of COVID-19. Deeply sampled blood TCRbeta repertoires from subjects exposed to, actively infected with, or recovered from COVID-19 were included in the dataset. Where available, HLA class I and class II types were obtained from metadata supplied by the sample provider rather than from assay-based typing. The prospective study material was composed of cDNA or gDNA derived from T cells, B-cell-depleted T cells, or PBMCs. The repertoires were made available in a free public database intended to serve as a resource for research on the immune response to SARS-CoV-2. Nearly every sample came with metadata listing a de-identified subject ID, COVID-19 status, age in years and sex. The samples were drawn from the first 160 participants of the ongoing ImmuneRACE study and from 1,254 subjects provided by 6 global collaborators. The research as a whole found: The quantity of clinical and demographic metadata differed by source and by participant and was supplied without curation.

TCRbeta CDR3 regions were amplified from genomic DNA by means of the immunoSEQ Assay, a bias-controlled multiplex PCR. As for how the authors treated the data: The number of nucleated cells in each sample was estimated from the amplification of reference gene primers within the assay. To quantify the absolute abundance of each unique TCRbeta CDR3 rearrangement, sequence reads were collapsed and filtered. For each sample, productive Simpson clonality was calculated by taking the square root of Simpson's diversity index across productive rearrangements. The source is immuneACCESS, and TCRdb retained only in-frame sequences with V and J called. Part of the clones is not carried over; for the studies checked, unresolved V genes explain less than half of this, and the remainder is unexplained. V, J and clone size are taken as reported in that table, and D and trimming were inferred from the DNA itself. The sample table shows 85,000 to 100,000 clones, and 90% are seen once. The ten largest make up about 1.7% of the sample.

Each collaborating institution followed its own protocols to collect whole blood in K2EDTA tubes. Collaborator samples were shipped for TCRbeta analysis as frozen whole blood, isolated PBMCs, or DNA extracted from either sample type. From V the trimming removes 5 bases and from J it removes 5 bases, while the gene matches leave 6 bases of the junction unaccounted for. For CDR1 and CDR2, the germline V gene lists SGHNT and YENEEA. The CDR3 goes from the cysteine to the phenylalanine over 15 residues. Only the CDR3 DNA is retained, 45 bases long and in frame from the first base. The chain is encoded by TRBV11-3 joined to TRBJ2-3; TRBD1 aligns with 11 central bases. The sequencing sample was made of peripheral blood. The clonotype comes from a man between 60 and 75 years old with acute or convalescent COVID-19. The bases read TGTGCCAGCAGCACCGGACAGGGGGCAGGAGATACGCAGTATTTT. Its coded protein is CASSTGQGAGDTQYF.